This T cell receptor beta chain originates from a study of blood T cell repertoires in COVID-19 (dated by TCRdb to 2018 to 2020). Context from the whole study: Samples covering the acute and convalescent phases of COVID-19 were provided by collaborators in the United States, Italy and Spain. The material from the prospective study consisted of cDNA or gDNA derived from T cells, B-cell-depleted T cells, or PBMCs. The dataset comprised deeply sampled blood TCRbeta repertoires from subjects exposed to, actively infected with, or recovered from COVID-19. The repertoires were released in a freely available public database intended as a resource for research on the immune response to SARS-CoV-2. Samples came from the ongoing ImmuneRACE study (first 160 participants) plus 1,254 subjects from 6 global collaborators. Nearly every sample came with metadata listing a de-identified subject ID, COVID-19 status, age in years and sex. HLA class I and class II types, where available, came from metadata supplied by the sample provider rather than from assay-based typing.

Compared with germline, V lacks 7 bases and J lacks 4 bases; bases without a gene match: 9. Per the germline V gene, SQVTM is the CDR1 and ANQGSEA is the CDR2. The CDR3 sequence holds 14 residues, the cysteine and phenylalanine included. Of the read, only the CDR3 DNA is kept; its 42 bases are in frame from base 1. TCRbeta CDR3 regions were amplified from genomic DNA using the immunoSEQ Assay, a bias-controlled multiplex PCR. In the original analysis: Nucleated cell counts per sample were estimated from amplification of reference gene primers within the assay. To quantify the absolute abundance of each unique TCRbeta CDR3 rearrangement, sequence reads were collapsed and filtered. For each sample, productive Simpson clonality was calculated as the square root of Simpson's diversity index across productive rearrangements. What TCRdb holds here is the immuneACCESS table cut down to in-frame rearrangements. Part of the clones is not present; checked against another copy, under half of the missing clones reflect an unresolved V gene, and the others are unexplained. The D gene and trimming were derived from the DNA, and the V and J assignments and clone size from that table. The sample records about 14,000 clones, approximately 90% of which are singletons. Clones ranked in the top ten supply 17% of the sample.

General conclusions and limits of the study: Clinical and demographic metadata were provided uncurated, with the amount varying by source and participant.

The collaborating institutions used their own protocols to collect whole blood in K2EDTA tubes. For TCRbeta analysis, collaborators shipped samples as frozen whole blood, isolated PBMCs, or DNA extracted from either of those sample types. As regards this clone: Its target antigen remains unknown. Base qualities are not at hand, and no much larger clone is one base apart.

This TCR came from a human donor with active COVID-19. The donor label of this sample is uncertain. Sequencing was carried out using peripheral blood. The V and J genes are TRBV29-1 and TRBJ2-1; 8 junctional bases match TRBD2. The DNA is as follows: TGCAGCGGATCAAGCGGGGGCCTATACAATGAGCAGTTCTTC. It encodes CSGSSGGLYNEQFF.